The T cell receptor beta chain described here comes from a study of blood T cell repertoires in COVID-19. Study at large: Acute-phase and convalescent COVID-19 samples originated in the United States, Italy and Spain. Sources were T cells, B-cell-depleted T cells, or PBMCs; the material itself was cDNA or gDNA.

The CDR3 is 19 amino acids. With V trimmed by 1 base and J by 4 bases, 12 bases remained unmatched. Germline V gene lookup returns CDR1 LGHNA and CDR2 YNFKEQ. Per the original methods: For nucleated cells, counts were estimated from reference gene primer amplification. Generated by immunoSEQ multiplex PCR, the TCRdb table keeps only in-frame clones and is missing some. The V and J calls and clone size were taken over from that table, and D and trimming were inferred from the DNA. The data contain about 240,000 clones, around 85% of them singletons. The sequenced sample consisted of peripheral blood. The sequence derives from a woman older than 75 with acute or convalescent COVID-19. The chain employs TRBV4-2 and TRBJ2-1, with 11 bases identical to TRBD2. CDR3 loop: CASSQGQGPSGGKYNEQFF. Written as DNA, the CDR3 is TGTGCCAGCAGCCAAGGCCAGGGGCCTAGCGGGGGGAAGTACAATGAGCAGTTCTTC.